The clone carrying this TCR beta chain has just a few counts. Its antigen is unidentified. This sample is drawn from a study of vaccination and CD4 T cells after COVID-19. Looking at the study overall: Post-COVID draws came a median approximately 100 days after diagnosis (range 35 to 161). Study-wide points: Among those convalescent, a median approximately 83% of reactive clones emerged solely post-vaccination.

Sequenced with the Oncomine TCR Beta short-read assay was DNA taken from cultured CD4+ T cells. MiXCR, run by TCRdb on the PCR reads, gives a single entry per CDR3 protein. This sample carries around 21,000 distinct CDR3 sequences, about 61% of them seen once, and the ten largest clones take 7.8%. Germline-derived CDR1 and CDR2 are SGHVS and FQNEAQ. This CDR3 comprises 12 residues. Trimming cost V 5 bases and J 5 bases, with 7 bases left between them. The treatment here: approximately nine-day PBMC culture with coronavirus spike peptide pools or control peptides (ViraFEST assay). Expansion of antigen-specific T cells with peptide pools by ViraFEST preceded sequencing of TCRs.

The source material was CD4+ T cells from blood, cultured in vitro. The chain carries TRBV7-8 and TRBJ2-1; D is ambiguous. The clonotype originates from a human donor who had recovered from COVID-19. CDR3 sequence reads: CASSLTHNEQFF. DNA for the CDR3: TGTGCCAGCAGCCTGACGCACAATGAGCAGTTCTTC.